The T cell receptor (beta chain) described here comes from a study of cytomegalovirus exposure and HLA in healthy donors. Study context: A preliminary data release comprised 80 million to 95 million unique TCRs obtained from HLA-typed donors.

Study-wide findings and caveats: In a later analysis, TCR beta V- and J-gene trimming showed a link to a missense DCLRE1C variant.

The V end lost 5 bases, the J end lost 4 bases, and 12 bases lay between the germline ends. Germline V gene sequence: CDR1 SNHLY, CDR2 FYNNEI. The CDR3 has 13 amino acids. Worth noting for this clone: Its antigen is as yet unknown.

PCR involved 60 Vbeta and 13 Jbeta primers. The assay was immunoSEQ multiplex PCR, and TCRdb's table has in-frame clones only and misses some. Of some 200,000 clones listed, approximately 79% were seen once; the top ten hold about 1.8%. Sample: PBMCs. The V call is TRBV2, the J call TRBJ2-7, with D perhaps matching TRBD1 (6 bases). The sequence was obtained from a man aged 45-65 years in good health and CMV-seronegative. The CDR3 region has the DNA TGTGCCAGCAGTATTAACAGGGCTTACGAGCAGTACTTC. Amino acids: CASSINRAYEQYF.